This T cell receptor (beta chain) is from a study of shared clonotypes between healthy human individuals. General study findings and limits: Lower generation probabilities were found for non-shared clonotypes than for those shared by all four donors. Larger richness was generally estimated for naive than memory subsets.

Points on this clone: Antigen: not known.

Naive CD8 cells, CD45RO-negative and positively selected for CCR7, excluded terminally differentiated effector memory CD45RA+ cells. The V and J ends lost 2 bases and 0 bases, in that order; junction bases with no gene match: 6. CDR3 length: 16 residues. CDR1 is LGHNA and CDR2 is YNFKEQ in the germline V gene. TCRdb's table, derived via immunoSEQ multiplex PCR, lists solely in-frame clones and lacks some. The table records around 2.1 million clones, approximately 94% of them present only once. Sequencing used naive CD8+ T cells from PBMCs. The sequence was obtained from a man aged 18 to 30 in good health. Some clones in this sample may be carry-over from other donors' samples. This chain joins TRBV4-2 and TRBJ1-1, with 7 positions matching TRBD1. CDR3 sequence: CASSQSYRGMNTEAFF. The CDR3 DNA reads as TGTGCCAGCAGCCAATCCTACAGGGGTATGAACACTGAAGCTTTCTTT.